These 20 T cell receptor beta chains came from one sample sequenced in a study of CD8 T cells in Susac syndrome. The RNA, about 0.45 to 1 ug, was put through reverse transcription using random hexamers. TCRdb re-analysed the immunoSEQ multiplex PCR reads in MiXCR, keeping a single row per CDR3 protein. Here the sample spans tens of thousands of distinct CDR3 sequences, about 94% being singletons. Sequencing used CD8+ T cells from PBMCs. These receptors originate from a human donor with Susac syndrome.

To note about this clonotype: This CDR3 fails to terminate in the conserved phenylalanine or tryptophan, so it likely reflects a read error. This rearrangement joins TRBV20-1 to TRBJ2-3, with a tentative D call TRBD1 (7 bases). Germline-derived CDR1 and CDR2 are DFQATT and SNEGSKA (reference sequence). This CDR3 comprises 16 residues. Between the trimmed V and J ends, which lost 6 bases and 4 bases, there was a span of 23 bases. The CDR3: CSAVRGTAIRPDTQYS. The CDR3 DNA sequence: TGCAGTGCCGTCCGGGGGACAGCAATAAGGCCAGATACGCAGTATTCT.

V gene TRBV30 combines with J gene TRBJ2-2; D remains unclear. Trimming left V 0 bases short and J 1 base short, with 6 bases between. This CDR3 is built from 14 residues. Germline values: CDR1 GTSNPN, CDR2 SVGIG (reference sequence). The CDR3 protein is CAWSVGWNTGELFF. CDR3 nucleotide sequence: TGTGCCTGGAGTGTAGGCTGGAACACCGGGGAGCTGTTTTTT.

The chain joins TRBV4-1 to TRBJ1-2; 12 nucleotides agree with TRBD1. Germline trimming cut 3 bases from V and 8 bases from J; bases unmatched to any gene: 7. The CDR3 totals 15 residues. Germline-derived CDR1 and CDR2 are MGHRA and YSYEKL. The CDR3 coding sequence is TGCGCCAGCAGCCATGTCGGGACAGGGGGCGAGGGCTACACCTTC. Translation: CASSHVGTGGEGYTF.

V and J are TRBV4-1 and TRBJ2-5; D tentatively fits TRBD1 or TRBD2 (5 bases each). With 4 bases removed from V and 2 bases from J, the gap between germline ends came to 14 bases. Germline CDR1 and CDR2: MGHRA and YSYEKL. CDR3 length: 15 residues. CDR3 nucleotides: TGCGCCAGCAGCCCCGGGGACGCTGGACAAGAGACCCAGTACTTC. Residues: CASSPGDAGQETQYF.

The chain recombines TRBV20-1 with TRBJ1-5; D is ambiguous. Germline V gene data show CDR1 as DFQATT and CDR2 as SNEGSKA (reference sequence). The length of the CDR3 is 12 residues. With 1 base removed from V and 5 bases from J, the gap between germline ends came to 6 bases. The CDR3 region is CSARGEDQPQHF. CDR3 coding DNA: TGCAGTGCTAGAGGGGAGGATCAGCCCCAGCATTTT.

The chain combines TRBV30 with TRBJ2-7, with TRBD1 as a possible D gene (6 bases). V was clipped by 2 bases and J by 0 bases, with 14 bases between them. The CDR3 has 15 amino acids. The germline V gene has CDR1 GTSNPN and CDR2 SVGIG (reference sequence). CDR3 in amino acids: CAWSNPRGASYEQYF. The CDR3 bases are TGTGCCTGGAGTAACCCCAGGGGCGCCTCCTACGAGCAGTACTTC.

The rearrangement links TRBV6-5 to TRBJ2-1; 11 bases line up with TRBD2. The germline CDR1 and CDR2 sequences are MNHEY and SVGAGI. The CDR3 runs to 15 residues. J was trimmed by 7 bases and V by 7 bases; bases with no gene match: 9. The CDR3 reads CASTPLAGVQNEQFF. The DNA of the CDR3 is TGTGCCAGCACCCCACTAGCGGGGGTGCAAAATGAGCAGTTCTTC.

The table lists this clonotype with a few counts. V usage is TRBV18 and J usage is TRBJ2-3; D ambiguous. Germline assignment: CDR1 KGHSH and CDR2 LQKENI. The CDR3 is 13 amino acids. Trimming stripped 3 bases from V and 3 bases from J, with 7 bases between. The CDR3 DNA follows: TGTGCCAGCTCACCGTCTGGAACAGATACGCAGTATTTT. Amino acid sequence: CASSPSGTDTQYF.

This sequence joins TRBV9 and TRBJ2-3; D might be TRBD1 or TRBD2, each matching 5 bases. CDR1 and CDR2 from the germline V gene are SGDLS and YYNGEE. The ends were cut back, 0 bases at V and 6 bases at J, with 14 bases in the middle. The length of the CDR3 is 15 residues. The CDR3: CASSVGTPGGDTQYF. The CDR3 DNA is TGTGCCAGCAGCGTAGGGACACCCGGCGGGGATACGCAGTATTTT.

CDR3 residues: CASSEYPIGTNYGYTF. The CDR3 DNA reads TGTGCCAGCAGCGAATATCCGATAGGGACTAACTATGGCTACACCTTC. The genes are TRBV11-2 and TRBJ1-2; D call uncertain. V gave up 5 bases and J gave up 0 bases, with 16 bases separating them. Germline CDR1 is SGHAT and CDR2 is FQNNGV. The CDR3 is made up of 16 amino acids.

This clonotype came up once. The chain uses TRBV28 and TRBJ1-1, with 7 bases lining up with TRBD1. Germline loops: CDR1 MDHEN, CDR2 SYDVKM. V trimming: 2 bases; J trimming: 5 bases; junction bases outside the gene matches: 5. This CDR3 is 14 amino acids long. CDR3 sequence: CASSLLRGKTEAFF. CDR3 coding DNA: TGTGCCAGCAGTTTACTCAGGGGGAAGACTGAAGCTTTCTTT. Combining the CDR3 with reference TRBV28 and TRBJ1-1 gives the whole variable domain DVKVTQSSRYLVKRTGEKVFLECVQDMDHENMFWYRQDPGLGLRLIYFSYDVKMKEKGDIPEGYSVSREKKERFSLILESASTNQTSMYLCASSLLRGKTEAFFGQGTRLTVV.

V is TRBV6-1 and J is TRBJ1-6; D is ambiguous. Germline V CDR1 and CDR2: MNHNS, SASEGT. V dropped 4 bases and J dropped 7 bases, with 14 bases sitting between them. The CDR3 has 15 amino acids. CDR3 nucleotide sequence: TGTGCCAGCAGTGGATCGACTAGGCAGAATTCACCCCTCCACTTT. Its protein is CASSGSTRQNSPLHF.

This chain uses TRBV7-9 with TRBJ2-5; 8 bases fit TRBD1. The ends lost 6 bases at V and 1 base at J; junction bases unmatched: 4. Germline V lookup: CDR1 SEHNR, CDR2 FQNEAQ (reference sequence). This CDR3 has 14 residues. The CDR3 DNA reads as TGTGCCAGCAGTCAAACAGGGGGCCAAGAGACCCAGTACTTC. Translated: CASSQTGGQETQYF.

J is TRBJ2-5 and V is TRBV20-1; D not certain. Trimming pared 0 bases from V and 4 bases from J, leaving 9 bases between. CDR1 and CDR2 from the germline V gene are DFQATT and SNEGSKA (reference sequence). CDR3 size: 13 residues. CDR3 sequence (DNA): TGCAGTGCTAGAGAAGGACGACCAGAGACCCAGTACTTC. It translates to CSAREGRPETQYF.

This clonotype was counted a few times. The chain's CDR3 is CASSLSRGNQPQHF. Here the CDR3 DNA reads TGTGCCAGCAGTTTATCTAGGGGGAATCAGCCCCAGCATTTT. V and J are TRBV27 and TRBJ1-5, with TRBD1 as a possible D gene (6 bases). Germline lookup yields CDR1 MNHEY and CDR2 SMNVEV (reference sequence). Trimming removed 0 bases at V and 4 bases at J, with 7 bases between. This CDR3 has 14 residues.

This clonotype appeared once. CDR3 sequence (DNA): TGTGCCAGCAGGGCCGACAGGGCCTGGAACACTGAAGCTTTCTTT. Protein sequence: CASRADRAWNTEAFF. The chain employs TRBV6-1 and TRBJ1-1; 7 bases are a match to TRBD1. The CDR3 has 15 amino acids. CDR1 is MNHNS, CDR2 SASEGT, per germline. V was clipped by 6 bases and J by 1 base; unmatched bases: 8.

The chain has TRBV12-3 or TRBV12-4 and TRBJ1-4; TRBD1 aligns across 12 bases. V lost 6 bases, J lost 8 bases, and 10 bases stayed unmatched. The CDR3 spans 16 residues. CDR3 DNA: TGTGCCAGCAGCTCCGGGACAGGGGGCTTTCGGGAAAAACTGTTTTTT. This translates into CASSSGTGGFREKLFF.

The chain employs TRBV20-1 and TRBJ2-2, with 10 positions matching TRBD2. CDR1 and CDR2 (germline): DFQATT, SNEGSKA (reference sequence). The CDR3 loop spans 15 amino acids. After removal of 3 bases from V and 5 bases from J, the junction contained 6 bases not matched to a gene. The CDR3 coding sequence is TGCAGTGCTAGCGAGCTAGCGGGAGTAACCGGGGAGCTGTTTTTT. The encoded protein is CSASELAGVTGELFF.

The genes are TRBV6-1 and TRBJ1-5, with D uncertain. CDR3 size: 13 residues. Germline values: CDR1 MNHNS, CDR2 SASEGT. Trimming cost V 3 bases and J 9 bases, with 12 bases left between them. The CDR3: CASSDRSVSPQHF. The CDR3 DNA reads TGTGCCAGCAGTGACAGGTCGGTCTCGCCCCAGCATTTT.

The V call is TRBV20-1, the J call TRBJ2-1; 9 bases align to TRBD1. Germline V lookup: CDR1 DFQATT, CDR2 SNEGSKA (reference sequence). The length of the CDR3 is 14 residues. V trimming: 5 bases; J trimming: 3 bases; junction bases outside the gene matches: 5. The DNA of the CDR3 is TGCAGTGCTTTTCGGGACAGGGACTACAATGAGCAGTTCTTC. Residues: CSAFRDRDYNEQFF.